This TCR beta chain was recovered during a study of response to subunit inactivated influenza vaccine. Findings and limits, study-wide: Authors suggested seasonal influenza vaccinations each recruit few new T cells.

Worth noting for this clonotype: The antigen remains unidentified. The junction departs from germline at one end; a sequencing error may be responsible.

TCRdb fed the RT-PCR reads into MiXCR, producing one record per CDR3 protein. The table records around 250,000 distinct CDR3 sequences, over 9% of them present only once. Looked up from germline, CDR1 is DFQATT and CDR2 is SNEGSKA (reference sequence). The CDR3 sequence is 16 residues long. This TCR was recovered from a man aged 45-65 years who received an inactivated influenza vaccine. The chain recombines TRBV20-1 with TRBJ2-3; TRBD2 aligns across 15 bases. The sequenced sample was non-naive T cells sorted from PBMCs, obtained less than 15 days before vaccination. Here the CDR3 DNA reads TGCAGTGCAACGGGACTAGCGGGGGGAAGCACAGGTACGCAGTATTTT. Protein product: CSATGLAGGSTGTQYF.